This entry is about one T cell receptor beta chain. Its antigen is undetermined. The data originate from a study of blood T cells in healthy people across ages. Study as a whole: Template switching recovered approximately one barcoded beta molecule for every two T cells.

It was 9.5 to 10 milliliters of peripheral blood that were drawn from each donor. Per sample, no less than 5.5 micrograms of total RNA were extracted. Alongside a J-beta primer mix, a sample-barcoded 5' primer served in a second PCR lasting roughly 6 to 12 cycles. One entry per CDR3 protein results from TCRdb running MiXCR on the 5' RACE reads. The sample holds about 1.4 million distinct CDR3 sequences, roughly 59% seen once. V was cut by 1 base and J by 10 bases, with 15 bases left in between. The germline gives CDR1 SGHRS, CDR2 YFSETQ. The CDR3 sequence is 14 residues long. Notes on the study in general: TCR beta diversity, measured per million T cells, fell in a roughly linear way with age.

The receptor comes from a man aged 18 to 30 in good health. The genes are TRBV5-1 and TRBJ2-1; D is unclear. The specimen sequenced was blood. The CDR3 region is CASSLLGSSYEQFF. In DNA form, the CDR3 reads TGCGCCAGCAGCTTGTTAGGCAGTTCCTACGAGCAGTTCTTC. The variable domain in full, with the rest retrieved from reference TRBV5-1 and TRBJ2-1, is KAGVTQTPRYLIKTRGQQVTLSCSPISGHRSVSWYQQTPGQGLQFLFEYFSETQRNKGNFPGRFSGRQFSNSRSEMNVSTLELGDSALYLCASSLLGSSYEQFFGPGTRLTVL.